This TCR beta chain was retrieved from a study of blood T cell repertoires in COVID-19. The wider study: Donors in the United States, Italy and Spain gave samples during acute or convalescent COVID-19. PBMCs, B-cell-depleted T cells, or T cells were the source of the cDNA or gDNA that made up the material.

The authors' processing: The authors estimated nucleated cell counts from reference gene primer amplification. Repertoires were generated with immunoSEQ multiplex PCR, while TCRdb's copy carries only in-frame clones and drops some. V and J calls and clone size are those listed in that table; D and trimming were worked out from the DNA. In the table there are fewer than 150,000 clones, roughly four fifths of which are singletons. Germline CDR1 is SQVTM and CDR2 is ANQGSEA. The CDR3 is made up of 14 amino acids. V lost 6 bases and J 1 base, leaving 15 bases between the germline ends. This TCR came from a woman older than 75 in a cohort sampled during active or convalescent COVID-19. The rearrangement links TRBV29-1 to TRBJ1-1; TRBD1 might be the D (5 bases). What was sequenced was peripheral blood. The CDR3, as DNA: TGCAGCGTGACTCGGGGGTTAGGGAACACTGAAGCTTTCTTT. The encoded protein is CSVTRGLGNTEAFF.